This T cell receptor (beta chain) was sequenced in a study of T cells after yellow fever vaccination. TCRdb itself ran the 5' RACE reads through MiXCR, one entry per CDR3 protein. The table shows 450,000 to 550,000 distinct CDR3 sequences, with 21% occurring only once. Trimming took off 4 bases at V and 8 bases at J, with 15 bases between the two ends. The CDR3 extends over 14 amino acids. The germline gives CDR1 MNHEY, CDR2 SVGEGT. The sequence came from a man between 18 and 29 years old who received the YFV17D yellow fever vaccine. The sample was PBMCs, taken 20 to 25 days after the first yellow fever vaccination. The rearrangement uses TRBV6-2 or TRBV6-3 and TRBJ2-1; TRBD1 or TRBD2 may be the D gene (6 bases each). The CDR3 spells CASSSLRGVDEQFF. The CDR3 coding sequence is TGTGCCAGCAGTTCCTTAAGGGGGGTCGATGAGCAGTTCTTC.